The T cell receptor (beta chain) under discussion was sequenced for a study of sequential checkpoint blockade in melanoma. The sample holds a few counts of this clone. The table came from immunoSEQ multiplex PCR; TCRdb's copy has only in-frame clones and leaves some out. The table includes 25,000 to 30,000 clones, approximately 80% detected once. V was cut by 5 bases and J by 2 bases, with 12 bases left in between. The CDR3 sequence is 14 residues long. CDR1 MNHEY and CDR2 SMNVEV come from the germline V gene (reference sequence). The treatment is: randomized to nivolumab then ipilimumab (arm A) or the reverse (arm B). No patient had prior DNA-damaging chemotherapy.

The sequences come from CD8+ T cells sorted from blood (inferred from file names), collected from a patient given nivolumab and ipilimumab in sequence. V usage is TRBV27 and J usage is TRBJ1-1; TRBD1 is a possible D gene (5 bases). The sequence was obtained from a human donor with melanoma. In nucleotides, the CDR3 is TGTGCCAGCAGTGAAGGACAAATTAACACTGAAGCTTTCTTT. It is translated as CASSEGQINTEAFF.